One and the same sample provided the 21 T cell receptor beta chains below, sequenced in a study of blood T cell repertoires in COVID-19. This table comes from immunoSEQ multiplex PCR, and its TCRdb copy is limited to in-frame clones, with some not included. The sample holds a few hundred thousand clones, 65% to 90% seen once. Sequenced material: PBMCs or T cells enriched from blood (not recorded which). These receptors were taken from a woman aged 30 to 39 who had been exposed to COVID-19.

J is TRBJ1-4 and V is TRBV7-3, with 8 bases matching TRBD1. V shed 4 bases, J shed 2 bases, and the junction held 3 bases outside the gene matches. CDR1 and CDR2 (germline): SGHTA, FQGTGA. This CDR3 is 15 amino acids long. CDR3 DNA: TGTGCCAGCAGCTCCACAGGGGGGACTAATGAAAAACTGTTTTTT. Protein product: CASSSTGGTNEKLFF.

This clone is a singleton in its sample. This sequence joins TRBV18 and TRBJ1-1, with 9 bases identical to TRBD1. V dropped 4 bases and J dropped 4; count of bases not matched to a gene: 10. Germline assignment: CDR1 KGHSH and CDR2 LQKENI. CDR3 length: 16 amino acids. This chain's CDR3 is CASSLLSPTGGTEAFF. The CDR3 DNA reads TGTGCCAGCTCACTATTATCCCCGACAGGGGGCACTGAAGCTTTCTTT.

This clone was recorded once. The chain combines TRBV2 with TRBJ2-1; 7 bases align to TRBD1. This CDR3 is 14 amino acids long. The V and J ends lost 6 bases and 6 bases, in that order; junction bases with no gene match: 8. Per the germline V gene, CDR1 is SNHLY and CDR2 is FYNNEI. CDR3 nucleotide sequence: TGTGCCAGCAGGGGACAGCCCTCTCCCAATGAGCAGTTCTTC. Protein product: CASRGQPSPNEQFF.

V usage is TRBV15 and J usage is TRBJ2-5, with D possibly TRBD2 on 6 matching bases. Looked up from germline, CDR1 is LNHNV and CDR2 is YYDKDF (reference sequence). The CDR3 has 12 residues. The V and J ends lost 5 bases and 10 bases respectively, with 14 bases between them. The CDR3: CATSPGASGQYF. The DNA of the CDR3 is TGTGCCACCAGCCCGGGAGCGAGTGGCCAGTACTTC. Full variable domain (remainder filled in from reference TRBV15 and TRBJ2-5): DAMVIQNPRYQVTQFGKPVTLSCSQTLNHNVMYWYQQKSSQAPKLLFHYYDKDFNNEADTPDNFQSRRPNTSFCFLDIRSPGLGDTAMYLCATSPGASGQYFGPGTRLLVL.

The rearrangement links TRBV9 to TRBJ2-1; D may be TRBD2 (6 bases). The V and J ends lost 0 bases and 0 bases respectively, with 10 bases between them. The CDR3 is 16 amino acids. The germline V gene encodes CDR1 SGDLS and CDR2 YYNGEE. CDR3 amino acids: CASSVASSGSYNEQFF. The CDR3 DNA reads TGTGCCAGCAGCGTAGCGAGTAGCGGCTCCTACAATGAGCAGTTCTTC.

The J gene is TRBJ2-3, the V gene TRBV6-5; perhaps TRBD1 as D (5 bases). CDR1 MNHEY and CDR2 SVGAGI come from the germline V gene. Trimming took off 5 bases at V and 7 bases at J, with 16 bases between the two ends. The CDR3 is made up of 14 amino acids. CDR3 in DNA: TGTGCCAGCAGTCATCTAGGAAGGGGAAATACGCAGTATTTT. Protein: CASSHLGRGNTQYF.

This sequence joins TRBV13 and TRBJ2-3, with D possibly matching TRBD2 (5 bases). Germline V gene sequence: CDR1 PRHDT, CDR2 FYEKMQ (reference sequence). Trimming took off 5 bases at V and 2 bases at J, with 17 bases between the two ends. The CDR3 has 16 amino acids. The CDR3 DNA reads as TGTGCCAGCAGCGCATCCACATGGAGGATCACAGATACGCAGTATTTT. Protein: CASSASTWRITDTQYF. Using reference TRBV13 and TRBJ2-3 for the parts outside the CDR3, the full variable domain is AAGVIQSPRHLIKEKRETATLKCYPIPRHDTVYWYQQGPGQDPQFLISFYEKMQSDKGSIPDRFSAQQFSDYHSELNMSSLELGDSALYFCASSASTWRITDTQYFGPGTRLTVL.

The rearrangement links TRBV30 to TRBJ1-1; D call uncertain. The germline V and J ends were trimmed by 0 bases and 1 base, with 12 bases remaining between them. The CDR3 is 15 amino acids. From germline, CDR1 is GTSNPN and CDR2 SVGIG (reference sequence). The DNA of the CDR3 is TGTGCCTGGAGTGTAGCAGGATTAGGGAACACTGAAGCTTTCTTT. Translation gives CAWSVAGLGNTEAFF.

The rearrangement links TRBV5-1 to TRBJ1-4; maybe TRBD1 (5 bases). V lost 3 bases, J lost 8 bases, and 14 bases lay in between. The CDR3 covers 14 residues. CDR1 is SGHRS and CDR2 is YFSETQ in the germline V gene. For the CDR3, the DNA is TGCGCCAGCAGCTGGGTGGGGCTGGGGGAAAAACTGTTTTTT. The encoded protein is CASSWVGLGEKLFF.

This chain connects TRBV7-9 to TRBJ1-2; TRBD1 might be the D (5 bases). V lost 3 bases and J lost 3, with 8 bases in between. In germline, CDR1 is SEHNR, CDR2 FQNEAQ (reference sequence). The CDR3 covers 13 residues. The CDR3 loop reads CASSLQGDYGYTF. The CDR3 region has the DNA TGTGCCAGCAGCTTGCAGGGTGACTATGGCTACACCTTC.

The rearrangement joins TRBV6-5 to TRBJ2-7; D may be TRBD1 (8 bases). Trimming removed 5 bases at V and 5 bases at J, with 19 bases between. Germline V gene lookup returns CDR1 MNHEY and CDR2 SVGAGI. This CDR3 is built from 15 residues. CDR3 DNA sequence: TGTGCCAGCAGTACGGGAGGACAGGGTGGCCACGAGCAGTACTTC. It is translated as CASSTGGQGGHEQYF.

The chain links TRBV11-2 to TRBJ1-4, with D possibly TRBD1 on 5 matching bases. This CDR3 is built from 17 residues. The germline V and J ends were trimmed by 5 bases and 1 base, with 17 bases remaining between them. Germline CDR1 and CDR2: SGHAT and FQNNGV. The DNA of the CDR3 is TGTGCCAGCAGCCTAAAGGGGTCCTTGCGAACTAATGAAAAACTGTTTTTT. This translates into CASSLKGSLRTNEKLFF.

V is TRBV30 and J is TRBJ1-1, with D unresolved. The CDR3 contains 16 residues. V lost 2 bases to trimming and J lost 5 bases, with 21 bases between them. Germline V CDR1 and CDR2: GTSNPN, SVGIG (reference sequence). This CDR3 is CAWSLPPTAWRTEAFF. CDR3 DNA sequence: TGTGCCTGGAGTCTGCCCCCGACCGCCTGGCGGACTGAAGCTTTCTTT. The complete variable domain, with remaining parts taken from reference TRBV30 and TRBJ1-1, reads SQTIHQWPATLVQPVGSPLSLECTVEGTSNPNLYWYRQAAGRGLQLLFYSVGIGQISSEVPQNLSASRPQDRQFILSSKKLLLSDSGFYLCAWSLPPTAWRTEAFFGQGTRLTVV.

This rearrangement joins TRBV28 to TRBJ2-1; D is possibly TRBD1 (6 bases). The V end was cut by 2 bases, the J end by 4 bases, with 6 bases between. Germline lookup yields CDR1 MDHEN and CDR2 SYDVKM. The CDR3 extends over 13 amino acids. As DNA, the CDR3 is TGTGCCAGCAGTTTAAGGGGGTACAATGAGCAGTTCTTC. It translates to CASSLRGYNEQFF.

The chain uses TRBV7-2 and TRBJ2-1; 7 positions match TRBD1. The CDR3 is 16 amino acids. Germline V gives CDR1 SGHTA, CDR2 FQGNSA. With 2 bases clipped from V and 7 bases from J, the junction kept 11 bases outside the gene matches. CDR3 sequence (DNA): TGTGCCAGCAGCTTAACCAGACAGACAGGGCCAAATGAGCAGTTCTTC. Translating it yields CASSLTRQTGPNEQFF. The variable domain in full, with the rest retrieved from reference TRBV7-2 and TRBJ2-1, is GAGVSQSPSNKVTEKGKDVELRCDPISGHTALYWYRQSLGQGLEFLIYFQGNSAPDKSGLPSDRFSAERTGGSVSTLTIQRTQQEDSAVYLCASSLTRQTGPNEQFFGPGTRLTVL.

This chain connects TRBV30 to TRBJ2-6; D call uncertain. This CDR3 has 15 amino acids. The V and J ends lost 0 bases and 1 base respectively, with 7 bases between them. The germline V gene encodes CDR1 GTSNPN and CDR2 SVGIG (reference sequence). CDR3 DNA: TGTGCCTGGAGTGTGGGCCTGTCTGGGGCCAACGTCCTGACTTTC. Amino acids: CAWSVGLSGANVLTF.

The genes are TRBV5-4 and TRBJ1-1, with D unclear. Germline CDR1 and CDR2: SGHNT and YYREEE (reference sequence). Trimming pared 6 bases from V and 0 bases from J, leaving 9 bases between. This CDR3 region has 13 residues. CDR3 amino acids: CASKDSVNTEAFF. In nucleotides, the CDR3 is TGTGCCAGCAAAGACTCCGTGAACACTGAAGCTTTCTTT.

V and J are TRBV11-1 and TRBJ1-3; maybe TRBD1 (5 bases). This CDR3 is 15 amino acids long. Germline lookup yields CDR1 SGHAT and CDR2 FQDESV (reference sequence). V lost 4 bases and J lost 0, with 10 bases in between. The CDR3 region is CASSSDIYSGNTIYF. In DNA form, the CDR3 reads TGTGCCAGCAGCTCGGACATCTACTCTGGAAACACCATATATTTT.

The chain uses TRBV3-1 (or the pseudogene TRBV3-2) and TRBJ1-1; D may be TRBD1 (6 bases). Germline CDR1 is LGHDT and CDR2 is YNNKEL (reference sequence). The CDR3 is 14 residues long. Trimming stripped 4 bases from V and 6 bases from J, with 15 bases between. CDR3 in amino acids: CASSLRVGAPEAFF. In DNA form, the CDR3 reads TGTGCCAGCAGCCTTCGGGTGGGGGCTCCTGAAGCTTTCTTT.

The genes are TRBV19 and TRBJ1-2, with 8 bases that match TRBD1. Trimming removed 6 bases from V and 4 bases from J; junction bases left unmatched: 10. CDR3 length: 15 amino acids. From germline, CDR1 is LNHDA and CDR2 SQIVND (reference sequence). Here the CDR3 reads CASSPGRGQLYGYTF. For the CDR3, the DNA is TGTGCCAGTAGCCCAGGCAGGGGGCAGCTCTATGGCTACACCTTC.

J is TRBJ2-3 and V is TRBV6-2 or TRBV6-3; 8 bases map to TRBD2. The CDR3 is 16 residues long. The J segment lost 4 bases and the V segment lost 1 base, leaving 7 bases of the junction unmatched. The germline CDR1 and CDR2 sequences are MNHEY and SVGEGT. The chain's CDR3 is CASSYYSGGPPDTQYF. The CDR3 nucleotides read TGTGCCAGCAGTTACTATTCGGGGGGGCCGCCAGATACGCAGTATTTT.